A selection of T cell receptor beta chains follows, all from one sample in a study of cytomegalovirus exposure and HLA in healthy donors. Here immunoSEQ multiplex PCR was the method, and the copy in TCRdb shows in-frame clones only, minus some. The repertoire has 140,000 to 150,000 clones, approximately 94% of them found once; the top ten carry 1.8%. Sequenced input: PBMCs. The receptor source for this set is a man between 18 and 29 years old in good health and CMV-seropositive. The CDR3 runs from the conserved cysteine through the conserved F or W. The D gene is left open where the match is weak. Clone size, where shown, is once, few, many, or a class for clones that have expanded.

D gene	J gene	V gene	clone size	CDR3 DNA	CDR3 protein
TRBD1	TRBJ2-4	TRBV28	NA	TGTGCCAGCACCGTGACAGGGGGCGGAAACATTCAGTACTTC	CASTVTGGGNIQYF
NA	TRBJ2-3	TRBV2	NA	TGTGCCAGCAGCGCCCGCGGCACAGATACGCAGTATTTT	CASSARGTDTQYF
TRBD1	TRBJ2-5	TRBV7-9	NA	TGTGCCAGCAGCAGCAATGACAGGGAAGAGACCCAGTACTTC	CASSSNDREETQYF
NA	TRBJ2-2	TRBV27	NA	TGTGCCAGCCGGGGGAACAACCGGGAGCTGTTTTTT	CASRGNNRELFF
TRBD1	TRBJ1-1	TRBV15	NA	TGTGCCACCAGCAGAGATTCAGGGGGCCCTGAAGCTTTCTTT	CATSRDSGGPEAFF
NA	TRBJ2-3	TRBV7-9	NA	TGTGCCAGCAGCTCCACGGTTTATAGGACTGCCACAGATACGCAGTATTTT	CASSSTVYRTATDTQYF
NA	TRBJ1-3	TRBV15	NA	TGTGCCACCAGCAGAGTTCGAACCCGGGACATCACTGGAAACACCATATATTTT	CATSRVRTRDITGNTIYF
NA	TRBJ2-1	TRBV27	NA	TGTGCCAGCAGTCCCTCCCGCAGCTCCTACAATGAGCAGTTCTTC	CASSPSRSSYNEQFF
TRBD2	TRBJ2-5	TRBV19	NA	TGTGCCAGTAGTCCCGAGGGTCTAGCGGGAGGGGCGGAGACCCAGTACTTC	CASSPEGLAGGAETQYF
NA	TRBJ2-1	TRBV2	NA	TGTGCCAGCAGTGAAGGACTGAGCTCCTACAATGAGCAGTTCTTC	CASSEGLSSYNEQFF
TRBD1	TRBJ2-7	TRBV28	NA	TGTGCCAGCAGTTCGTTGACAGGGGCGACCTACGAGCAGTACTTC	CASSSLTGATYEQYF
NA	TRBJ1-2	TRBV7-9	NA	TGTGCCAGCAGCTTAGCGCTAGGGGACTATGGCTACACCTTC	CASSLALGDYGYTF
TRBD1	TRBJ1-4	TRBV19	NA	TGTGCCAGTAGTTCGACAGGGACCGGTGAAAAACTGTTTTTT	CASSSTGTGEKLFF
NA	TRBJ2-7	TRBV7-2	few	TGTGCCAGCAGCTTAGGAGGCGCGGGACCTGCTTACGAGCAGTACTTC	CASSLGGAGPAYEQYF
NA	TRBJ1-1	TRBV5-5	NA	TGTGCCAGCAGCTGGGGGAGGGGCGGACGTATGAACACTGAAGCTTTCTTT	CASSWGRGGRMNTEAFF
TRBD1	TRBJ2-5	TRBV10-3	NA	TGTGCCATCAGGGGGGTCGGACAGGGCCAAGAGACCCAGTACTTC	CAIRGVGQGQETQYF
TRBD1	TRBJ1-4	TRBV29-1	NA	TGCAGCGTTTCGGACAGGATGTCAACTAATGAAAAACTGTTTTTT	CSVSDRMSTNEKLFF
NA	TRBJ2-5	TRBV7-6	NA	TGTGCCAGCAGCTGGGCAGCTGGGACTGGAGAGACCCAGTACTTC	CASSWAAGTGETQYF
NA	TRBJ2-7	TRBV29-1	NA	TGCAGCGTGGGGGGGGGCGCCTACGAGCAGTACTTC	CSVGGGAYEQYF
NA	TRBJ2-5	TRBV2	NA	TGTGCCAGCACGGGGTTCGGGGAGACCCAGTACTTC	CASTGFGETQYF
NA	TRBJ1-5	TRBV4-2	NA	TGTGCCAGCAGCCAGGTAGGGCAGGGGTACCAGCCCCAGCATTTT	CASSQVGQGYQPQHF
TRBD1	TRBJ2-7	TRBV5-5	NA	TGTGCCAGCAGCCAAGGGACAGGACCCTCGGACGAGCAGTACTTC	CASSQGTGPSDEQYF
NA	TRBJ2-4	TRBV28	once	TGTGCCAGCAGTTTAATGGCCCCCATTCAGTACTTC	CASSLMAPIQYF
NA	TRBJ2-4	TRBV27	NA	TGTGCCAGCAGTTTCCAGGGAGGAAACATTCAGTACTTC	CASSFQGGNIQYF
NA	TRBJ2-1	TRBV5-6	NA	TGTGCCAGCAGCTTGGCGGGGGGCCCCGAGCAGTTCTTC	CASSLAGGPEQFF
NA	TRBJ1-3	TRBV7-3	NA	TGTGCCAGCAGTGCAGGACACTCTGGAAACACCATATATTTT	CASSAGHSGNTIYF
TRBD1	TRBJ1-2	TRBV28	NA	TGTGCCAGCAGTTGGACAGGGGGGGACTACACCTTC	CASSWTGGDYTF
NA	TRBJ1-2	TRBV11-2	NA	TGTGCCAGCAGCTTAGGTGTCAGCTATGGCTACACCTTC	CASSLGVSYGYTF
NA	TRBJ2-1	TRBV2	NA	TGTGCCAGCACGTGGGAGGATGAGCAGTTCTTC	CASTWEDEQFF
TRBD2	TRBJ2-5	TRBV27	NA	TGTGCCAGCAGTTTAGCTAGCGGGAGGCAAGAGACCCAGTACTTC	CASSLASGRQETQYF
NA	TRBJ2-3	TRBV28	NA	TGTGCCAGCAGCCGTCCGGGAGATACGCAGTATTTT	CASSRPGDTQYF
TRBD1	TRBJ2-7	TRBV4-1	once	TGCGCCAGCAGCCCCCGGACAGGCAACATTGAATACGAGCAGTACTTC	CASSPRTGNIEYEQYF
NA	TRBJ2-7	TRBV5-5	NA	TGTGCCAGCAGCCGGGAATCCTACGAGCAGTACTTC	CASSRESYEQYF